This T cell receptor beta chain was obtained from a study of T cell changes during pregnancy in multiple sclerosis. Method: immunoSEQ multiplex PCR; TCRdb's copy keeps in-frame clones and lacks some. The sample carries about 58,000 clones, about 90% recorded once. Looked up from germline, CDR1 is SGHNT and CDR2 is YYREEE (reference sequence). The V and J ends lost 0 bases and 0 bases respectively, with 9 bases between them. The CDR3 has 15 amino acids. The specimen was CD4+ T cells from peripheral blood mononuclear cells, collected after pregnancy. The TCR comes from a female donor in good health, enrolled as a control in a pregnancy study. The chain recombines TRBV5-4 with TRBJ1-1; D unresolved. The CDR3 here is CASSLDTGMNTEAFF. CDR3 bases: TGTGCCAGCAGCTTGGATACGGGGATGAACACTGAAGCTTTCTTT.